A single sample gave rise to the 13 T cell receptor beta chains below, sequenced in a study of technical replicates of blood from a handful of donors. Assay: immunoSEQ multiplex PCR; the TCRdb copy retains only in-frame clones and omits some. The top ten clones hold about 0.35% of a sample with 80,000 to 100,000 clones, approximately 96% of them seen once. The sample taken for sequencing was T cells isolated from PBMCs. The receptors come from a human donor in good health.

The chain links TRBV7-9 to TRBJ1-2; possibly TRBD1 for D (5 bases). The CDR3 consists of 13 residues. Per germline, CDR1 SEHNR and CDR2 FQNEAQ (reference sequence). With 5 bases removed from V and 8 bases from J, the gap between germline ends came to 15 bases. The CDR3 spells CASSMEQVRGYTF. In DNA form, the CDR3 reads TGTGCCAGCAGCATGGAACAGGTCCGGGGCTACACCTTC.

V gene TRBV5-1 combines with J gene TRBJ2-2; 8 bases agree with TRBD2. Germline trimming cut 2 bases from V and 1 base from J; bases unmatched to any gene: 10. The CDR3 totals 18 residues. Germline V gene data show CDR1 as SGHRS and CDR2 as YFSETQ. The CDR3: CASSFTSGVTLNTGELFF. Written as DNA, the CDR3 is TGCGCCAGCAGCTTTACTAGCGGAGTAACCTTGAACACCGGGGAGCTGTTTTTT.

This CDR3 is CAWSVRRYSSYNEQFF. CDR3 in DNA: TGTGCCTGGAGTGTAAGGCGGTATAGCTCCTACAATGAGCAGTTCTTC. The genes are TRBV30 and TRBJ2-1; D ambiguous. V gave up 0 bases and J gave up 0 bases, with 12 bases separating them. Germline CDR1 is GTSNPN and CDR2 is SVGIG (reference sequence). This CDR3 contains 16 residues.

CDR3 nucleotide sequence: TGTGCCTCCAGGGGACAGGAGGATTCTGGCTACACCTTC. It is translated as CASRGQEDSGYTF. The V gene is TRBV7-9, the J gene TRBJ1-2; 8 bases map to TRBD1. This CDR3 spans 13 amino acids. V trimming: 11 bases; J trimming: 7 bases; junction bases outside the gene matches: 12. The germline V gene encodes CDR1 SEHNR and CDR2 FQNEAQ (reference sequence).

V usage is TRBV18 and J usage is TRBJ1-5; possible D gene TRBD1, 5 bases. The CDR3 is 15 residues long. The germline V and J ends were trimmed by 4 bases and 5 bases, with 15 bases remaining between them. CDR1 and CDR2 from the germline V gene are KGHSH and LQKENI. As DNA, the CDR3 is TGTGCCAGCTCACTATCCTTCAGGGATGATCAGCCCCAGCATTTT. This gives the protein CASSLSFRDDQPQHF. Together with reference TRBV18 and TRBJ1-5, the CDR3 gives the full variable domain: NAGVMQNPRHLVRRRGQEARLRCSPMKGHSHVYWYRQLPEEGLKFMVYLQKENIIDESGMPKERFSAEFPKEGPSILRIQQVVRGDSAAYFCASSLSFRDDQPQHFGDGTRLSIL.

CDR3 sequence (DNA): TGCGCCAGCAGCTTGGACAGCTCGAACACCGGGGAGCTGTTTTTT. Its translation is CASSLDSSNTGELFF. The chain has TRBV5-1 and TRBJ2-2; the D is unclear. Germline V lookup: CDR1 SGHRS, CDR2 YFSETQ. The CDR3 covers 15 residues. The ends were cut back, 0 bases at V and 0 bases at J, with 6 bases in the middle.

CDR3 DNA: TGTGCCAGCAGTTTCCCAGATTCCTACGAGCAGTACTTC. Amino acid sequence: CASSFPDSYEQYF. V usage is TRBV28 and J usage is TRBJ2-7, with unresolved D. The CDR3 totals 13 residues. Trimming removed 3 bases from V and 1 base from J, with 7 bases in between. Germline loops: CDR1 MDHEN, CDR2 SYDVKM. Variable domain in full (rest from reference TRBV28 and TRBJ2-7): DVKVTQSSRYLVKRTGEKVFLECVQDMDHENMFWYRQDPGLGLRLIYFSYDVKMKEKGDIPEGYSVSREKKERFSLILESASTNQTSMYLCASSFPDSYEQYFGPGTRLTVT.

The V call is TRBV27, the J call TRBJ2-3; D unclear. The CDR3 sequence is 18 residues long. The V gene lost 4 bases and the J gene lost 2 bases, with 22 bases spanning the gap. Germline V gives CDR1 MNHEY, CDR2 SMNVEV (reference sequence). The CDR3 protein is CASSYRVLSRGTTDTQYF. In DNA form, the CDR3 reads TGTGCCAGCAGTTATCGAGTATTGTCGCGAGGTACCACAGATACGCAGTATTTT.

This chain joins TRBV5-1 and TRBJ2-1; 7 bases are a match to TRBD2. From germline, CDR1 is SGHRS and CDR2 YFSETQ. The CDR3 extends over 15 amino acids. V lost 0 bases, J lost 3 bases, and 3 bases stayed unmatched. The CDR3 nucleotides are TGCGCCAGCAGCTTGGTTGCTAGCGGCTACAATGAGCAGTTCTTC. It encodes CASSLVASGYNEQFF. The full variable domain, completed using reference TRBV5-1 and TRBJ2-1, is KAGVTQTPRYLIKTRGQQVTLSCSPISGHRSVSWYQQTPGQGLQFLFEYFSETQRNKGNFPGRFSGRQFSNSRSEMNVSTLELGDSALYLCASSLVASGYNEQFFGPGTRLTVL.

DNA for the CDR3: TGTGCCAGCAGCTTAATACGACAGGCAAACACTGAAGCTTTCTTT. Translation: CASSLIRQANTEAFF. The chain carries TRBV7-3 and TRBJ1-1, with D maybe TRBD1 (6 bases). Deletions cut 1 base from V and 2 bases from J, with 11 bases between. This CDR3 spans 15 amino acids. The germline CDR1 and CDR2 sequences are SGHTA and FQGTGA. Looking up the rest from reference TRBV7-3 and TRBJ1-1 gives the full variable domain: GAGVSQTPSNKVTEKGKYVELRCDPISGHTALYWYRQSLGQGPEFLIYFQGTGAADDSGLPNDRFFAVRPEGSVSTLKIQRTERGDSAVYLCASSLIRQANTEAFFGQGTRLTVV.

The chain joins TRBV9 to TRBJ2-3; TRBD2 aligns across 8 bases. The CDR3 sequence is 16 residues long. Germline assignment: CDR1 SGDLS and CDR2 YYNGEE. Trimming at V came to 0 bases and at J to 6 bases, leaving 9 bases not matched to a gene. CDR3 sequence reads: CASSVGSAGVSDTQYF. DNA for the CDR3: TGTGCCAGCAGCGTAGGATCAGCGGGAGTCTCGGATACGCAGTATTTT.

The chain carries TRBV4-3 and TRBJ1-2; D gene uncertain. The germline V gene encodes CDR1 LGHNA and CDR2 YSLEER. The CDR3 contains 15 residues. With 3 bases removed from V and 0 bases from J, the gap between germline ends came to 11 bases. CDR3 sequence: CASSQSVNPNYGYTF. In nucleotides, the CDR3 is TGCGCCAGCAGCCAGAGTGTCAACCCTAACTATGGCTACACCTTC.

The chain uses TRBV7-6 and TRBJ1-5, with no clear D. This CDR3 has 15 residues. V shed 1 base and J shed 0 bases, with 7 bases lying between them. Germline CDR1 and CDR2: SGHVS and FNYEAQ. The CDR3 loop is CASSLDTNSNQPQHF. DNA for the CDR3: TGTGCCAGCAGCTTAGACACTAATAGCAATCAGCCCCAGCATTTT.